A single sample gave rise to the 31 T cell receptor beta chains below, sequenced in a study of vaccination and CD4 T cells after COVID-19. Cultured CD4+ T-cell DNA underwent Oncomine TCR Beta short-read sequencing. TCRdb analysed the PCR reads with MiXCR anew, one entry per CDR3 protein. The sample carries around 26,000 distinct CDR3 sequences, roughly 71% recorded once. These TCRs are of unknown antigen specificity. The treatment was: roughly ten-day PBMC culture with coronavirus spike peptide pools or control peptides (ViraFEST assay). The input for sequencing was CD4+ T cells from blood, cultured in vitro, taken after SARS-CoV-2 vaccination. These receptor sequences come from a human donor who received a COVID-19 vaccine.

The V and J genes are TRBV5-4 and TRBJ2-5, with 11 bases that match TRBD2. Germline CDR1 reads SGHNT; CDR2 reads YYREEE (reference sequence). The ends lost 4 bases at V and 5 bases at J; junction bases unmatched: 7. This CDR3 region has 15 residues. The CDR3 nucleotides are TGTGCCAGCAGCACGACTAGCGGGGTGGGGGAGACCCAGTACTTC. This translates into CASSTTSGVGETQYF. The full variable domain, its missing parts supplied by reference TRBV5-4 and TRBJ2-5, is ETGVTQSPTHLIKTRGQQVTLRCSSQSGHNTVSWYQQALGQGPQFIFQYYREEENGRGNFPPRFSGLQFPNYSSELNVNALELDDSALYLCASSTTSGVGETQYFGPGTRLLVL.

The gene calls are TRBV2 and TRBJ2-7; 12 bases line up with TRBD2. This CDR3 has 15 residues. V was clipped by 5 bases and J by 2 bases; unmatched bases: 4. Germline CDR1 SNHLY, CDR2 FYNNEI. CDR3 DNA: TGTGCCAGCAGTCCCAGGACTAGCGGGACCTACGAGCAGTACTTC. Translation gives CASSPRTSGTYEQYF.

The chain is built from TRBV19 and TRBJ1-6; tentative D call: TRBD1 (5 bases). V lost 7 bases and J 9 bases, leaving 13 bases between the germline ends. Germline CDR1 is LNHDA and CDR2 is SQIVND (reference sequence). The CDR3 contains 13 residues. CDR3 in DNA: TGTGCCAGTATGAGGGGCGCAGGTTCACCCCTCCACTTT. It yields the protein CASMRGAGSPLHF.

The gene calls are TRBV7-2 and TRBJ2-2; 10 bases agree with TRBD2. The CDR3 totals 16 residues. Germline V gene data show CDR1 as SGHTA and CDR2 as FQGNSA. J gave up 7 bases and V 5 bases, and 10 bases lay outside the gene matches. CDR3: CASSQVGTSAFGELFF. CDR3 DNA sequence: TGTGCCAGCAGCCAGGTCGGGACTAGCGCGTTCGGGGAGCTGTTTTTT.

The rearrangement links TRBV11-3 to TRBJ1-2, with 7 positions matching TRBD1. Trimming took 5 bases from V and 0 from J; bases not matched to a gene: 15. Per the germline V gene, CDR1 is SGHNT and CDR2 is YENEEA. This CDR3 is 18 amino acids long. The chain's CDR3 is CASSSTGDEYQTNYGYTF. CDR3 sequence (DNA): TGTGCCAGCAGCAGTACAGGGGACGAGTATCAGACTAACTATGGCTACACCTTC.

This chain joins TRBV20-1 and TRBJ1-2; D remains ambiguous. The V end lost 2 bases, the J end lost 2 bases, and 6 bases lay between the germline ends. Germline V gene lookup returns CDR1 DFQATT and CDR2 SNEGSKA (reference sequence). The CDR3 runs 12 residues. The CDR3 sequence is CSARRVNYGYTF. In DNA, the CDR3 is TGCAGTGCTAGAAGGGTAAACTATGGCTACACCTTC.

This sequence joins TRBV7-2 and TRBJ2-1; D is undetermined. Trimming stripped 1 base from V and 2 bases from J, with 9 bases between. The CDR3 loop spans 15 amino acids. Germline V CDR1 and CDR2: SGHTA, FQGNSA. CDR3 in amino acids: CASSLVASTYNEQFF. The CDR3, as DNA: TGTGCCAGCAGCTTAGTCGCTAGTACCTACAATGAGCAGTTCTTC.

This chain uses TRBV19 with TRBJ2-3, with TRBD1 matching over 7 bases. The CDR3 runs to 17 residues. Per germline, CDR1 LNHDA and CDR2 SQIVND (reference sequence). With V trimmed by 4 bases and J by 1 base, 11 bases remained unmatched. In DNA, the CDR3 is TGTGCCAGTAGTACACGCACCGGGACAGAACGCACAGATACGCAGTATTTT. Protein sequence: CASSTRTGTERTDTQYF.

The gene calls are TRBV11-3 and TRBJ2-5, with D unresolved. This CDR3 is 16 amino acids long. Germline-derived CDR1 and CDR2 are SGHNT and YENEEA. V was shortened by 1 base and J by 2 bases, with 14 bases between the two germline ends. The CDR3, as DNA: TGTGCCAGCAGCTTAGGTGAGCTGTACGTACAAGAGACCCAGTACTTC. This sequence encodes CASSLGELYVQETQYF.

The genes are TRBV2 and TRBJ1-1; TRBD1 aligns across 9 bases. CDR1 is SNHLY, CDR2 FYNNEI, per germline. The CDR3 length is 16 residues. Trimming at V came to 3 bases and at J to 0 bases, leaving 5 bases not matched to a gene. CDR3 in amino acids: CASSEGTGFMNTEAFF. The CDR3 DNA is TGTGCCAGCAGTGAGGGGACAGGGTTTATGAACACTGAAGCTTTCTTT.

This clonotype was seen once. An end of the junction differs from the germline gene, which may be a read error. The chain has TRBV24-1 and TRBJ1-5; 7 nucleotides agree with TRBD1. The CDR3 runs to 16 residues. Germline V gives CDR1 KGHDR, CDR2 SFDVKD. CDR3 protein: CATSDGRQGSSQPQHF. The CDR3 nucleotides are TGTGCCACCAGTGATGGACGACAGGGTAGCAGTCAGCCCCAGCATTTT.

The chain employs TRBV7-6 and TRBJ2-1; D remains ambiguous. V was shortened by 5 bases and J by 5 bases, with 10 bases between the two germline ends. This CDR3 has 13 amino acids. Germline V lookup: CDR1 SGHVS, CDR2 FNYEAQ. In nucleotides, the CDR3 is TGTGCCAGCAGCCCTATAGGGAACAATGAGCAGTTCTTC. Translation gives CASSPIGNNEQFF.

This clonotype was recorded a few times. The chain uses TRBV23-1 and TRBJ1-5; maybe TRBD1 (5 bases). TRBV23-1 qualifies as an ORF whose function is uncertain. Trimming stripped 0 bases from V and 2 bases from J, with 17 bases between. This CDR3 comprises 18 residues. The CDR3 loop reads CASSQSPGPSFCNQPQHF. The CDR3 bases are TGCGCCAGCAGTCAATCCCCAGGGCCTTCGTTTTGCAATCAGCCCCAGCATTTT.

This clonotype was detected a few times. The chain combines TRBV29-1 with TRBJ1-2, with TRBD1 as a possible D gene (5 bases). V lost 0 bases and J lost 13, with 12 bases in between. Germline V lookup: CDR1 SQVTM, CDR2 ANQGSEA. The CDR3 is 11 residues long. The DNA for the CDR3 is TGCAGCGTTGAAGAACAGACAGACCGCACCTTC. Translated: CSVEEQTDRTF.

CDR3 DNA: TGTGCCAGCAGCTCACCGACAGGAGCCAATGGCTACACCTTC. Translating gives CASSSPTGANGYTF. The chain carries TRBV7-9 and TRBJ1-2; perhaps TRBD1 as D (6 bases). CDR1 and CDR2 (germline): SEHNR, FQNEAQ (reference sequence). Trimming pared 4 bases from V and 6 bases from J, leaving 15 bases between. The CDR3 spans 14 residues.

The V call is TRBV5-6, the J call TRBJ2-3; TRBD2 matches 10 bases. Germline loops: CDR1 SGHDT, CDR2 YYEEEE. Trimming cost V 4 bases and J 2 bases; bases outside gene matches: 7. The length of the CDR3 is 16 residues. CDR3 loop: CASSPLAGGATDTQYF. For the CDR3, the DNA is TGTGCCAGCAGCCCATTAGCGGGGGGCGCCACAGATACGCAGTATTTT.

The chain links TRBV21-1 to TRBJ1-6; the table names TRBD1, a call not compared with the DNA. TRBV21-1 is shown as a pseudogene. CDR3 size: 16 residues. CDR3: CASSSRGGAYNSPLHF. DNA for the CDR3: TGTGCCAGCAGCTCAAGGGGCGGCGCTTATAATTCACCCCTCCACTTT.

This clonotype was seen just once. The chain links TRBV12-3 or TRBV12-4 to TRBJ2-2; 9 positions match TRBD1. Unmatched junction bases numbered 5, after V lost 2 bases and J lost 4 bases. This CDR3 contains 16 residues. This CDR3 is CASSLRQGGFTGELFF. The DNA of the CDR3 is TGTGCCAGCAGTTTACGACAGGGGGGTTTCACCGGGGAGCTGTTTTTT.

This chain uses TRBV2 with TRBJ2-1; D is perhaps TRBD1 or TRBD2 (5 bases each). Germline V CDR1 and CDR2: SNHLY, FYNNEI. CDR3 length: 13 amino acids. V dropped 7 bases and J dropped 2 bases, with 9 bases sitting between them. DNA of the CDR3: TGTGCCAGCACATGGGGGACCTACAATGAGCAGTTCTTC. This sequence encodes CASTWGTYNEQFF.

This clonotype was observed a few times. J is TRBJ2-5 and V is TRBV15; D possibly corresponds to TRBD2 (6 bases). Trimming shortened V by 1 base and J by 3 bases, and 6 bases separated the two germline ends. The CDR3 length is 13 residues. The V gene's germline CDR1 is LNHNV and CDR2 YYDKDF (reference sequence). In nucleotides, the CDR3 is TGTGCCACCAGCAGAGGGGGGGAAGAGACCCAGTACTTC. Translation: CATSRGGEETQYF.

The J gene is TRBJ2-2, the V gene TRBV23-1; 7 positions match TRBD1. TRBV23-1 is assigned to the ORF class and has an uncertain function. V trimming: 3 bases; J trimming: 5 bases; junction bases outside the gene matches: 9. CDR3 length equals 16 residues. Here the CDR3 reads CASSHQDRVRTGELFF. In DNA form, the CDR3 reads TGCGCCAGCAGTCACCAAGACAGGGTCCGAACCGGGGAGCTGTTTTTT.

This clonotype has only a few counts. The chain recombines TRBV24-1 with TRBJ2-2; D gene uncertain. Germline V CDR1 and CDR2: KGHDR, SFDVKD. The CDR3 extends over 12 amino acids. Trimming cost V 3 bases and J 6 bases, with 4 bases left between them. The CDR3 DNA is TGTGCCACCAGTGATCGACCCGGGGAGCTGTTTTTT. Translating it yields CATSDRPGELFF.

DNA of the CDR3: TGTGCCAGCAGTGAAGGGGGCCGATCCTCCTACGAGCAGTACTTC. This sequence encodes CASSEGGRSSYEQYF. V and J are TRBV6-1 and TRBJ2-7; D is perhaps TRBD1 (5 bases). The CDR3 is 15 amino acids. Germline V gene lookup returns CDR1 MNHNS and CDR2 SASEGT. Trimming removed 1 base from V and 0 bases from J, with 10 bases in between.

The gene calls are TRBV20-1 and TRBJ2-1; TRBD1 might be the D (6 bases). Germline V gene data show CDR1 as DFQATT and CDR2 as SNEGSKA (reference sequence). The CDR3 has 16 amino acids. The V end lost 0 bases, the J end lost 2 bases, and 14 bases lay between the germline ends. The CDR3 region is CSARDHRAKPYNEQFF. The CDR3 DNA reads TGCAGTGCTAGAGATCACAGGGCGAAGCCCTACAATGAGCAGTTCTTC.

This rearrangement joins TRBV25-1 to TRBJ1-1, with D unresolved. Germline loops: CDR1 MGHDK, CDR2 SYGVNS. CDR3 length: 13 amino acids. V lost 0 bases and J 6 bases, leaving 8 bases between the germline ends. The CDR3 DNA follows: TGTGCCAGCAGTGAATACTATTCGGCTGAAGCTTTCTTT. Translated, it gives CASSEYYSAEAFF.

The sample holds one count of this clonotype. V usage is TRBV7-2 and J usage is TRBJ1-4, with 7 bases identical to TRBD1. Germline CDR1 and CDR2: SGHTA and FQGNSA. The trim removed 0 bases at V and 7 bases at J, leaving 5 bases unmatched. The length of the CDR3 is 15 residues. CDR3 coding DNA: TGTGCCAGCAGCTTAGCCTCGGACAGGACTGAAAAACTGTTTTTT. Translation gives CASSLASDRTEKLFF.

The chain recombines TRBV7-9 with TRBJ1-2; TRBD1 is a possible D gene (6 bases). The V end was cut by 4 bases, the J end by 8 bases, with 20 bases between. Germline assignment: CDR1 SEHNR and CDR2 FQNEAQ (reference sequence). The CDR3 runs 15 residues. CDR3 loop: CASSSQEAGAGGYTF. The CDR3 bases are TGTGCCAGCAGCTCACAGGAAGCAGGGGCCGGGGGCTACACCTTC. The entire variable domain, with the rest obtained from reference TRBV7-9 and TRBJ1-2, is as follows: DTGVSQNPRHKITKRGQNVTFRCDPISEHNRLYWYRQTLGQGPEFLTYFQNEAQLEKSRLLSDRFSAERPKGSFSTLEIQRTEQGDSAMYLCASSSQEAGAGGYTFGSGTRLTVV.

CDR3 region: CASGGRGNYGYTF. The CDR3 DNA follows: TGTGCCAGCGGGGGACGGGGGAACTATGGCTACACCTTC. The chain uses TRBV6-1 and TRBJ1-2, with D tentatively TRBD1 (5 bases). Germline values: CDR1 MNHNS, CDR2 SASEGT. The CDR3 consists of 13 residues. V was clipped by 8 bases and J by 2 bases, with 12 bases between them.

This chain uses TRBV6-1 with TRBJ2-2; 9 positions agree with TRBD2. Unmatched junction bases numbered 4, after V lost 2 bases and J lost 3 bases. The germline CDR1 and CDR2 sequences are MNHNS and SASEGT. This CDR3 has 16 residues. The CDR3 loop is CASSERRGGYTGELFF. CDR3 nucleotide sequence: TGTGCCAGCAGTGAAAGGCGGGGGGGCTACACCGGGGAGCTGTTTTTT.

V gene TRBV11-2 combines with J gene TRBJ1-1, with D hard to call. CDR1 and CDR2 (germline): SGHAT, FQNNGV. CDR3 length: 12 residues. Trimming removed 2 bases at V and 4 bases at J, with 5 bases between. CDR3 coding DNA: TGTGCCAGCAGCTTACGGTTCACTGAAGCTTTCTTT. It specifies CASSLRFTEAFF.

The chain links TRBV5-4 to TRBJ2-7, with D perhaps matching TRBD1 (6 bases). The CDR3 sequence is 13 residues long. With 4 bases removed from V and 4 bases from J, the gap between germline ends came to 12 bases. CDR1 and CDR2 from the germline V gene are SGHNT and YYREEE (reference sequence). The CDR3 sequence is CASSPGTFYEQYF. In DNA, the CDR3 is TGTGCCAGCAGCCCCGGGACATTTTACGAGCAGTACTTC.